The entry below gives a single T cell receptor (beta chain) sequence along with its context. Since the CDR3 does not end with the conserved phenylalanine or tryptophan, this likely comes from a read error. Amplification of ligated cDNA took four PCR rounds with SP2 and nested alpha and beta constant primers. Via MiXCR, TCRdb re-called the 5' RACE reads, giving one row per CDR3 protein. The profile covers 55,000 to 65,000 distinct CDR3 sequences, with approximately 8.5% appearing a single time and 15% to 20% taken by the ten largest. The data were obtained in a study of naive and memory T cell subsets. An oligonucleotide containing a UMI was ligated to the 3' end of TCR cDNA. Unsorted total RNA, roughly 1 to 1,100 ng, was DNase treated before reverse transcription. Germline V gene lookup returns CDR1 SGHTA and CDR2 FQGNSA. CDR3 length: 16 amino acids. Trimming took 6 bases from V and 3 from J, leaving 17 bases between them.

The J gene is TRBJ2-2, the V gene TRBV7-2; possible D gene TRBD2, 5 bases. The receptor was isolated from a female donor in good health. This CDR3 is CASSRPPEDDTGELFL. The CDR3 nucleotides read TGTGCCAGCAGTAGACCCCCGGAGGACGACACCGGGGAGCTGTTTTTA.